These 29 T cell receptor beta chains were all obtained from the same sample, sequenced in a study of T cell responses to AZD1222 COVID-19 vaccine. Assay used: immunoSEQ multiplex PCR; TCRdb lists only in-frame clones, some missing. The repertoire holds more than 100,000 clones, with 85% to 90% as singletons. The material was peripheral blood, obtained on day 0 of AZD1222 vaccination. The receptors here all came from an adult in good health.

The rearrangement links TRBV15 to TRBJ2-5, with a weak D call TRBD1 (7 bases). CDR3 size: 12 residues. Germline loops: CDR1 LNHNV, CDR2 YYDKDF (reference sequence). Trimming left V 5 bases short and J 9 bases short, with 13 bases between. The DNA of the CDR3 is TGTGCCACCAGCGGGGGGACAGCCCCCCAGTACTTC. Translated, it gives CATSGGTAPQYF.

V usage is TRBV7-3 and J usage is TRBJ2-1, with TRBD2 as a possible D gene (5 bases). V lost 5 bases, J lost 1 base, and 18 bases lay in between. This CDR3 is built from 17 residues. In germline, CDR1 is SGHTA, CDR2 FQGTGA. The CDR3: CASSPRPGFPSYNEQFF. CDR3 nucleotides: TGTGCCAGCAGCCCCCGGCCGGGATTCCCTTCCTACAATGAGCAGTTCTTC.

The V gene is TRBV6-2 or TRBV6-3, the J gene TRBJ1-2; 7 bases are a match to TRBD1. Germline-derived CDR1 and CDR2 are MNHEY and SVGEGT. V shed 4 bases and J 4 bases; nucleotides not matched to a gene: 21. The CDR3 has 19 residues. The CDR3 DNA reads TGTGCCAGCAGTTTTCTTCGACAGGGTAAGCCAGAGGAAATCTATGGCTACACCTTC. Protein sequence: CASSFLRQGKPEEIYGYTF.

The DNA of the CDR3 is TGCAGCGTTGGGGACCGTACCTACGAGCAGTACTTC. This gives the protein CSVGDRTYEQYF. The chain joins TRBV29-1 to TRBJ2-7; D is tentatively TRBD1 or TRBD2 (5 bases each). This CDR3 has 12 residues. Germline V gene lookup returns CDR1 SQVTM and CDR2 ANQGSEA. Trimming removed 4 bases from V and 2 bases from J, with 9 bases in between.

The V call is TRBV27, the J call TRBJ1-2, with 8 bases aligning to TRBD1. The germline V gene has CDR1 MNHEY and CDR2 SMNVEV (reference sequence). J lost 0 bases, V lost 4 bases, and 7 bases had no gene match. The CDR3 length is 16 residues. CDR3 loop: CASSSYRGVANYGYTF. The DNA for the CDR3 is TGTGCCAGCAGTTCGTACAGGGGGGTAGCTAACTATGGCTACACCTTC.

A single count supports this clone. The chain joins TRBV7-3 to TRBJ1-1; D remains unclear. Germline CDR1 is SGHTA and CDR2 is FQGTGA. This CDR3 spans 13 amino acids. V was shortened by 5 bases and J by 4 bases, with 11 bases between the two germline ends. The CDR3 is CASSPRRGTEAFF. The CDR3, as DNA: TGTGCCAGCAGCCCCAGACGAGGCACTGAAGCTTTCTTT.

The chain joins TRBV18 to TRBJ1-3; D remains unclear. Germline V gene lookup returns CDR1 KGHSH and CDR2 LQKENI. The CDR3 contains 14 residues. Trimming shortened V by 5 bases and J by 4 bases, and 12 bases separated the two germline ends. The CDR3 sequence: CASSSGVYGNTIYF. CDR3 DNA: TGTGCCAGCTCATCTGGGGTATACGGAAACACCATATATTTT. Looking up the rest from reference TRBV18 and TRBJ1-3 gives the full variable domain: NAGVMQNPRHLVRRRGQEARLRCSPMKGHSHVYWYRQLPEEGLKFMVYLQKENIIDESGMPKERFSAEFPKEGPSILRIQQVVRGDSAAYFCASSSGVYGNTIYFGEGSWLTVV.

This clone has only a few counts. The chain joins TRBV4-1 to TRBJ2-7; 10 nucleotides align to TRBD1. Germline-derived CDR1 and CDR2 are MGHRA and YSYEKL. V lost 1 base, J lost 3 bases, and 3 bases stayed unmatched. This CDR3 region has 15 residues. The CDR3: CASSQGQGAGYEQYF. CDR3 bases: TGCGCCAGCAGCCAAGGACAGGGGGCTGGCTACGAGCAGTACTTC.

The CDR3 DNA follows: TGTGCCAGCAGTTTATCGATTAGCGGGAGTAGGAGTGAGCAGTTCTTC. The encoded protein is CASSLSISGSRSEQFF. V usage is TRBV27 and J usage is TRBJ2-1; TRBD2 matches 9 bases. Germline lookup yields CDR1 MNHEY and CDR2 SMNVEV (reference sequence). The CDR3 is made up of 16 amino acids. V was pared by 0 bases and J by 9 bases, with 9 bases of the junction left unmatched.

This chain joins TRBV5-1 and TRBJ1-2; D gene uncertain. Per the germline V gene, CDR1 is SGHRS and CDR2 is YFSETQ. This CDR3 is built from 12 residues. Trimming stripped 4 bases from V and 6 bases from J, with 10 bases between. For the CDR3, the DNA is TGCGCCAGCAGCGTCTCTAGGGATGGCTACACCTTC. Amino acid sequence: CASSVSRDGYTF.

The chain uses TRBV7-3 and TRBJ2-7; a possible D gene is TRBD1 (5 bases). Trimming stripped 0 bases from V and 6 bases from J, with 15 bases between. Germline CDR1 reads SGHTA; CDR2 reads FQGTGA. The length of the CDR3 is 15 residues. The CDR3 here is CASSLTARAGFEQYF. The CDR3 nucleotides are TGTGCCAGCAGCTTAACCGCTAGGGCAGGGTTCGAGCAGTACTTC.

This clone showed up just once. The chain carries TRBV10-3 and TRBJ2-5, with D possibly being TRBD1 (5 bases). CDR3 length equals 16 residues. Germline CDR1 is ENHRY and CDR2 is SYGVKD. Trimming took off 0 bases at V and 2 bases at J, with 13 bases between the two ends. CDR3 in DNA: TGTGCCATCAGTGAGTCGACTCCTGGGGCACAAGAGACCCAGTACTTC. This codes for CAISESTPGAQETQYF.

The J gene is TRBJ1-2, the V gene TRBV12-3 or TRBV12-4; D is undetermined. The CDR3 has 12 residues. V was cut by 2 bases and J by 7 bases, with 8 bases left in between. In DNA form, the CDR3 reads TGTGCCAGCAGTTTATTCGACGGTGGCTACACCTTC. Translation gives CASSLFDGGYTF.

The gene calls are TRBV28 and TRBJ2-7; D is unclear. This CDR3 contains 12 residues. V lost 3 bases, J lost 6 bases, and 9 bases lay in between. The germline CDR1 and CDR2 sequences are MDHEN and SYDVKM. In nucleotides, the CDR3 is TGTGCCAGCAGTTTCTCAGTCAGCGAGCAGTACTTC. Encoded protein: CASSFSVSEQYF.

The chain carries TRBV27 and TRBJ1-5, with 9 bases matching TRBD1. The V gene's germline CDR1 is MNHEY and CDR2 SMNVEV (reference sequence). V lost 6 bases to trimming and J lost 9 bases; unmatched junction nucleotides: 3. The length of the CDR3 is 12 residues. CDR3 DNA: TGTGCCAGCAGGGACAGGGGCGGGCCCCAGCATTTT. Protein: CASRDRGGPQHF.

The CDR3 is CASSQDPNEQFF. As DNA, the CDR3 is TGTGCCAGCAGCCAAGATCCTAATGAGCAGTTCTTC. The V call is TRBV4-2, the J call TRBJ2-1; D gene ambiguous. This CDR3 is built from 12 residues. V was pared by 0 bases and J by 7 bases, with 4 bases between. Germline-derived CDR1 and CDR2 are LGHNA and YNFKEQ.

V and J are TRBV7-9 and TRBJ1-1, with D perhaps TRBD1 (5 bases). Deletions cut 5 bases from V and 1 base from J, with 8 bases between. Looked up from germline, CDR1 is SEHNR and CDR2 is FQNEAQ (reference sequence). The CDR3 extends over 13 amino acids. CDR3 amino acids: CASSLDRNTEAFF. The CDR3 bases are TGTGCCAGCAGCCTCGACAGGAACACTGAAGCTTTCTTT.

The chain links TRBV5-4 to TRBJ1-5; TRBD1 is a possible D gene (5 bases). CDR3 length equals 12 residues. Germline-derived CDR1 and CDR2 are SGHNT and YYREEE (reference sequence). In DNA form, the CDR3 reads TGTGCGACGGGGGATAGCAATCAGCCCCAGCATTTT. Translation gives CATGDSNQPQHF.

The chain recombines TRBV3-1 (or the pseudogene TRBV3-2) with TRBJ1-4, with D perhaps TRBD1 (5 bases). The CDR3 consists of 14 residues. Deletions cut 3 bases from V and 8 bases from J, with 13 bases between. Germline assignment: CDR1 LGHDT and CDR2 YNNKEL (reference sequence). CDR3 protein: CASSQGTEAEKLFF. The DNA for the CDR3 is TGTGCCAGCAGCCAGGGGACCGAGGCCGAAAAACTGTTTTTT.

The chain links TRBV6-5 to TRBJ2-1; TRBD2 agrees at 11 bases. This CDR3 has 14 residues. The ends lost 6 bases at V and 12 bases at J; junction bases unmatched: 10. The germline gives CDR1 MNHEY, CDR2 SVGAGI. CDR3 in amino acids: CASSAGTSGRAQFF. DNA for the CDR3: TGTGCCAGCAGCGCCGGGACTAGCGGAAGGGCGCAGTTCTTC.

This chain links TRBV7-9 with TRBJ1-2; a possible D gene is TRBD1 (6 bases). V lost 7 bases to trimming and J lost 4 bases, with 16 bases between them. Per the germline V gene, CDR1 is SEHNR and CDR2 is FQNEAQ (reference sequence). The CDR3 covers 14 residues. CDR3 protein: CASTETGYSYGYTF. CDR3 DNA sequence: TGTGCCAGCACCGAGACAGGTTATTCCTATGGCTACACCTTC.

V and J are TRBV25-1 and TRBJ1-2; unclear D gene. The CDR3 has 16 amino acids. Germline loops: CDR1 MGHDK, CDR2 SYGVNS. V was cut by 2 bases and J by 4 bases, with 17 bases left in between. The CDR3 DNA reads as TGTGCCAGCAGTGAAGGAGATAGGCCCACCCTCTATGGCTACACCTTC. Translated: CASSEGDRPTLYGYTF.

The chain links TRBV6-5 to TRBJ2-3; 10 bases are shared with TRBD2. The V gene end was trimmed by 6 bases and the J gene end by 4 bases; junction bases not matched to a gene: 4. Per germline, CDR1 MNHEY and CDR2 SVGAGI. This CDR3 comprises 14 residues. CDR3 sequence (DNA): TGTGCCAGCAGCGTAGCGGGAGGCCCAGATACGCAGTATTTT. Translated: CASSVAGGPDTQYF.

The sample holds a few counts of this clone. The DNA of the CDR3 is TGTGCCAGCTCACTGATAGGCAATCAGCCCCAGCATTTT. The encoded protein is CASSLIGNQPQHF. The rearrangement uses TRBV18 and TRBJ1-5; D is unclear. Trimming cost V 4 bases and J 2 bases, with 6 bases left between them. Germline CDR1 reads KGHSH; CDR2 reads LQKENI. The CDR3 runs 13 residues.

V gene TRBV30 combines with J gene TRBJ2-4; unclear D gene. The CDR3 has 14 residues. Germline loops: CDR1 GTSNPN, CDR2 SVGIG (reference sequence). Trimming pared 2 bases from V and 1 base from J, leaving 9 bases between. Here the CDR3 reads CAWSLAGAKNIQYF. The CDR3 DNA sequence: TGTGCCTGGAGTCTGGCCGGGGCCAAAAACATTCAGTACTTC.

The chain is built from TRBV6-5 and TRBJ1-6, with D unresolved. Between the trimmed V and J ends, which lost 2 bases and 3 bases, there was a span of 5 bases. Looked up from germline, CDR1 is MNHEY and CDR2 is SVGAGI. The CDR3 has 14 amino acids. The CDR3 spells CASSYRDYNSPLHF. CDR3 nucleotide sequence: TGTGCCAGCAGTTACAGGGACTATAATTCACCCCTCCACTTT.

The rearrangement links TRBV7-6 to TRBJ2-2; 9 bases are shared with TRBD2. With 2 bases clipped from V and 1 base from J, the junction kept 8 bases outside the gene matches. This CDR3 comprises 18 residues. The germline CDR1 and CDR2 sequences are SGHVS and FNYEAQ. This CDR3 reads CASSLRPPAGGNTGELFF. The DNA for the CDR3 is TGTGCCAGCAGCTTACGCCCTCCAGCGGGGGGGAACACCGGGGAGCTGTTTTTT.

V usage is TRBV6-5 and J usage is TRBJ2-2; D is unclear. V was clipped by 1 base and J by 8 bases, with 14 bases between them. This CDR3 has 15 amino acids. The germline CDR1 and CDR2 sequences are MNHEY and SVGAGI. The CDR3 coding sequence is TGTGCCAGCAGTTACTTGCGCGGTTCTGGGGGGGAGCTGTTTTTT. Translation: CASSYLRGSGGELFF.

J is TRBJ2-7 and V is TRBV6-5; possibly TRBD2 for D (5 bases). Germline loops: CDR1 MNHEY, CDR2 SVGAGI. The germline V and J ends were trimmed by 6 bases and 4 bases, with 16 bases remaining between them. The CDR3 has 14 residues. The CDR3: CASRVGADRYEQYF. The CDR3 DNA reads TGTGCCAGCAGGGTGGGAGCGGATCGTTACGAGCAGTACTTC.